This is a list of T cell receptor beta chains from one sample in a study of blood T cells in healthy people across ages. TCRdb re-called the 5' RACE reads through MiXCR, storing one row per CDR3 protein. The sample lists approximately 810,000 distinct CDR3 sequences; roughly 35% were seen once. The sequencing sample was made of blood. Source of these receptors: a man in his late teens or twenties in good health. Each CDR3 is given with its conserved first and last residue. D genes are given only for firm matches. The size entry is marked missing in some rows and otherwise reads once, few, many or a size class.

CDR3 protein	CDR3 DNA	clone size	CDR3 length	V gene	J gene	D gene
CASSSGPGYEQYF	TGTGCCAGCAGCTCGGGACCCGGCTACGAGCAGTACTTC	few	13	TRBV5-6	TRBJ2-7	-
CASSLGLAGGFTDTQYF	TGCGCCAGCAGCTTGGGGCTAGCGGGGGGCTTCACAGATACGCAGTATTTT	many	17	TRBV5-1	TRBJ2-3	TRBD2
CASSVGTSTGQETQYF	TGTGCCAGCAGCGTAGGAACCTCAACGGGGCAAGAGACCCAGTACTTC	few	16	TRBV9	TRBJ2-5	-
CASSQGTGGVGEQYF	TGTGCCAGCAGTCAAGGGACAGGGGGTGTAGGTGAGCAGTACTTC	few	15	TRBV12-3/TRBV12-4	TRBJ2-7	TRBD1
CASSRSTPGVNEQFF	TGCGCCAGCAGCCGATCGACCCCGGGGGTCAATGAGCAGTTCTTC	few	15	TRBV4-3	TRBJ2-1	-
CASSLTGQDGNTIYF	TGCGCCAGCAGCTTGACAGGGCAGGATGGAAACACCATATATTTT	-	15	TRBV5-1	TRBJ1-3	-
CASSLGSRGSREQFF	TGTGCCAGCAGCTTAGGCAGTAGGGGTTCGCGTGAGCAGTTCTTC	-	15	TRBV13	TRBJ2-1	-
CASRRRGWQKETQYF	TGTGCCAGCAGACGCAGGGGGTGGCAGAAAGAGACCCAGTACTTC	-	15	TRBV12-3/TRBV12-4	TRBJ2-5	TRBD1
CASSQDYDSTGPYEQYF	TGCGCCAGCAGCCAAGATTATGACTCCACTGGCCCCTACGAGCAGTACTTC	few	17	TRBV4-3	TRBJ2-7	-
CASSQDWDRSVHNEQYF	TGCGCCAGCAGCCAAGATTGGGACAGGTCAGTTCACAATGAGCAGTACTTC	-	17	TRBV4-3	TRBJ2-7	TRBD1
CSARAPGLSYEQYF	TGCAGTGCTAGAGCCCCGGGACTTTCCTACGAGCAGTACTTC	-	14	TRBV20-1	TRBJ2-7	-
CASSLFGTESTDTQYF	TGTGCCAGCAGTTTATTCGGGACCGAAAGCACAGATACGCAGTATTTT	many	16	TRBV28	TRBJ2-3	-
CSAPGFYNGYTF	TGCAGTGCTCCAGGGTTTTACAATGGCTACACCTTC	-	12	TRBV20-1	TRBJ1-2	-
CSARDPKGGPIGYTF	TGCAGTGCTAGAGATCCCAAGGGGGGGCCTATTGGCTACACCTTC	few	15	TRBV20-1	TRBJ1-2	-
CATSRDTNRVGYEQYF	TGTGCCACCAGCAGAGATACCAACAGGGTTGGGTACGAGCAGTACTTC	many	16	TRBV15	TRBJ2-7	-
CASSLSGPMGEQYF	TGTGCCAGCAGTTTATCCGGGCCCATGGGTGAGCAGTACTTC	-	14	TRBV12-3/TRBV12-4	TRBJ2-7	-
CASSLASTGTYEQYF	TGTGCCAGCAGCTTAGCGTCGACAGGGACCTACGAGCAGTACTTC	-	15	TRBV7-2	TRBJ2-7	TRBD1
CASTIGEGIRETQYF	TGTGCCAGCACCATTGGGGAAGGGATTCGAGAGACCCAGTACTTC	few	15	TRBV12-3/TRBV12-4	TRBJ2-5	-
CASSLLVGGTYEQYF	TGTGCCAGCAGCTTGTTGGTGGGGGGGACCTACGAGCAGTACTTC	once	15	TRBV5-6	TRBJ2-7	TRBD2
CASSLKDRQETQYF	TGTGCCAGCAGCTTAAAGGACAGACAAGAGACCCAGTACTTC	many	14	TRBV7-9	TRBJ2-5	-
CSAIPAGNQPQHF	TGCAGTGCCATCCCGGCGGGCAATCAGCCCCAGCATTTT	few	13	TRBV20-1	TRBJ1-5	-
CASSTHSTDTQYF	TGTGCCAGCAGCACTCACAGCACAGATACGCAGTATTTT	few	13	TRBV3-1	TRBJ2-3	-
CSASSAASYNEQYF	TGCAGTGCTTCTAGCGCCGCTTCCTACAATGAGCAGTACTTC	-	14	TRBV20-1	TRBJ2-7	-
CASSSRAQTYEQYF	TGCGCCAGCAGCTCTAGAGCACAAACCTACGAGCAGTACTTC	many	14	TRBV5-1	TRBJ2-7	-
CASSLWKGARNEKLFF	TGTGCCAGCAGCTTATGGAAGGGGGCGAGAAATGAAAAACTGTTTTTT	few	16	TRBV7-9	TRBJ1-4	TRBD1
CSAWRRGAPLYNEQFF	TGCAGTGCTTGGAGGCGGGGGGCCCCGCTTTACAATGAGCAGTTCTTC	few	16	TRBV20-1	TRBJ2-1	TRBD2
CSARVYGRDEQYF	TGCAGTGCTAGAGTCTACGGTCGAGACGAGCAGTACTTC	-	13	TRBV20-1	TRBJ2-7	-
CSAHAGSFGYEQYF	TGCAGTGCACACGCAGGCTCATTTGGATACGAGCAGTACTTC	-	14	TRBV20-1	TRBJ2-7	-
CASSQDTRVYEQYF	TGCGCCAGCAGCCAAGATACTCGGGTCTACGAGCAGTACTTC	many	14	TRBV4-3	TRBJ2-7	-
CSANSLKPGLSYNEQFF	TGCAGTGCAAACTCGTTAAAGCCGGGACTATCCTACAATGAGCAGTTCTTC	-	17	TRBV20-1	TRBJ2-1	TRBD2
CASSQSGGGEKLFF	TGCGCCAGCAGCCAGTCAGGGGGGGGTGAAAAACTGTTTTTT	-	14	TRBV4-1	TRBJ1-4	TRBD1
CSVSADIYTEAFF	TGCAGCGTTTCCGCTGACATCTACACTGAAGCTTTCTTT	-	13	TRBV29-1	TRBJ1-1	-
CASSMNGLAGGNPRETQYF	TGTGCCAGCAGCATGAATGGACTAGCGGGGGGCAACCCGCGAGAGACCCAGTACTTC	few	19	TRBV9	TRBJ2-5	TRBD2
CSARSASGGKSTDTQYF	TGCAGTGCTAGAAGTGCTAGCGGGGGGAAGAGCACAGATACGCAGTATTTT	few	17	TRBV20-1	TRBJ2-3	TRBD2
CASSFTTTEAFF	TGTGCCAGCAGCTTTACGACCACTGAAGCTTTCTTT	-	12	TRBV7-9	TRBJ1-1	-